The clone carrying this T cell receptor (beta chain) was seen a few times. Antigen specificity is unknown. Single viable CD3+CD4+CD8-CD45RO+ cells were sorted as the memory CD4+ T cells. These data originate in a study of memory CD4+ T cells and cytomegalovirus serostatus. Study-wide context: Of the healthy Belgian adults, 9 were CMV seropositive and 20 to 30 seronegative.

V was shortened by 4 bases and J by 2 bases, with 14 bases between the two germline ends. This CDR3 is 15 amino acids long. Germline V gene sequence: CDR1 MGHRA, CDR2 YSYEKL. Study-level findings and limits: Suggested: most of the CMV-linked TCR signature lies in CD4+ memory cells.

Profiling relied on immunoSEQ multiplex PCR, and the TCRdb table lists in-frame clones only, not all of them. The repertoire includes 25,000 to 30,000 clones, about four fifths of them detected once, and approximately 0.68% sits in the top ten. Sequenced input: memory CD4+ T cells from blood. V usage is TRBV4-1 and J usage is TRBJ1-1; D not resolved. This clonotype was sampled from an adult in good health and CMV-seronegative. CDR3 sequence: CASSPHPGLNTEAFF. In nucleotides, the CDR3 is TGCGCCAGCAGCCCGCACCCAGGCCTAAACACTGAAGCTTTCTTT.